This T cell receptor (beta chain) comes out of a study of T cells in Graves' hyperthyroidism and ophthalmopathy. General observations from the study: The blood repertoire included most of the expanded thyroid clonotypes above 0.001.

V dropped 10 bases and J dropped 0; count of bases not matched to a gene: 5. The CDR3 has 14 residues. The germline V gene has CDR1 SGHVS and CDR2 FQNEAQ. Amplification of TCR beta CDR3 regions used RNA as the template. TCR CDR3 regions were first amplified by RT-PCR with HTBI primers. Each CDR3 protein gets one entry after TCRdb re-called the multiplex PCR reads with MiXCR. The table shows some 270,000 distinct CDR3 sequences, with around 15% occurring only once. Graves' hyperthyroidism without ophthalmopathy progression within 18 months was termed stable. This clonotype was counted ten times or more. Its antigen remains unknown.

The chain is built from TRBV7-8 and TRBJ1-1; TRBD1 matches at 10 bases. This TCR was sampled from a woman between 40 and 55 years old with Graves' hyperthyroidism. Sequenced material: blood. As DNA, the CDR3 is TGTGCCACGGGACAGGGGACCATGAACACTGAAGCTTTCTTT. This sequence encodes CATGQGTMNTEAFF.